The entry that follows covers one TCR beta chain sequence. Unmatched junction bases numbered 4, after V lost 6 bases and J lost 4 bases. The germline CDR1 and CDR2 sequences are LGHDT and YNNKEL (reference sequence). This CDR3 comprises 15 residues. Libraries were prepared by immunoSEQ multiplex PCR; TCRdb keeps only in-frame clonotypes and omits some of them. The sample lists about 99,000 clones, over 85% occurring once. The record originates from a study of blood T cell repertoires in COVID-19. About the research overall: Acute and convalescent COVID-19 samples came from the United States, Italy and Spain.

Sequenced sample: peripheral blood. This chain links TRBV3-1 (or the pseudogene TRBV3-2) with TRBJ2-1; 12 nucleotides agree with TRBD2. The receptor was derived from a woman aged 80 or over in a cohort sampled during active COVID-19. The CDR3 sequence is CASRLAGGPYNEQFF. The CDR3 DNA sequence: TGTGCCAGCAGACTAGCGGGAGGCCCTTACAATGAGCAGTTCTTC.